Sequencing of this T cell receptor (beta chain) was carried out in a study of blood T cell repertoires in COVID-19 (dated by TCRdb to about 2020). With regard to the full study: Samples covering the acute and convalescent phases of COVID-19 were provided by collaborators in the United States, Italy and Spain. The prospective study material was composed of cDNA or gDNA derived from T cells, B-cell-depleted T cells, or PBMCs. Deeply sampled blood TCRbeta repertoires from subjects exposed to, actively infected with, or recovered from COVID-19 were included in the dataset. The repertoires were released in a freely available public database meant as a resource for research on the immune response to SARS-CoV-2. The samples were drawn from two sources: the first 160 participants of the ongoing ImmuneRACE study, and 1,000 to 1,500 subjects contributed by 6 global collaborators. A de-identified subject ID, COVID-19 status, age in years and sex were almost always included in the sample metadata. Where HLA class I and class II types were available, the types were taken from metadata supplied by the sample provider, not from assay-based typing.

Notes on this clone: It has no known antigen specificity. No clone much larger than this one lies a single base away; base qualities are absent.

CDR1 and CDR2, per the germline V gene, are MDHEN and SYDVKM. After removal of 5 bases from V and 10 bases from J, the junction retains 10 bases not matched to a gene. From the cysteine through the phenylalanine, the CDR3 covers 15 amino acids. The kept DNA is CDR3 alone, 45 bases in frame from the first base. TCRbeta CDR3 regions were amplified from genomic DNA using the immunoSEQ Assay, a bias-controlled multiplex PCR. On the study's bioinformatics: The number of nucleated cells in each sample was estimated from the amplification of reference gene primers within the assay. To quantify the absolute abundance of each unique TCRbeta CDR3 rearrangement, sequence reads were collapsed and filtered. For each sample, productive Simpson clonality was calculated by taking the square root of Simpson's diversity index across productive rearrangements. The table was pulled from immuneACCESS by TCRdb, which kept in-frame rearrangements only. Such tables lose some clones; where checked, under half of the loss comes from unresolved V genes, and the rest has no known cause. The V and J calls and clone size were taken over from that table, and D and trimming were inferred from the DNA. Here the sample has about 180,000 clones; about 85% occur a single time. Together, the top ten hold roughly 18% of the sample.

At one collaborating source in Seattle, patients were enrolled during active infection and were followed longitudinally through the course of disease. Each collaborating institution followed its own protocols to collect whole blood in K2EDTA tubes. For TCRbeta analysis, collaborator samples were shipped as frozen whole blood, as isolated PBMCs, or as DNA extracted from either sample type. Study-level results and caveats: How much clinical and demographic metadata was included differed by source and by participant, and the metadata was provided uncurated.

The receptor's source is a person aged 70 to 80 with COVID-19, enrolled during active disease. What was sequenced was peripheral blood. The sequence joins TRBV28 to TRBJ2-1, with 11 bases aligning to TRBD2. In nucleotide form, the sequence is TGTGCCAGCAGTACTAGCGGGAGAAACAACAGGGAGCAGTTCTTC. This encodes CASSTSGRNNREQFF. The full variable domain, completed from the reference TRBV28 and TRBJ2-1 proteins outside the CDR3, reads DVKVTQSSRYLVKRTGEKVFLECVQDMDHENMFWYRQDPGLGLRLIYFSYDVKMKEKGDIPEGYSVSREKKERFSLILESASTNQTSMYLCASSTSGRNNREQFFGPGTRLTVL.